This T cell receptor (beta chain) was obtained from a study of T cell changes during pregnancy in multiple sclerosis. Germline CDR1 is MNHEY and CDR2 is SMNVEV (reference sequence). V was clipped by 1 base and J by 4 bases, with 8 bases between them. This CDR3 is built from 13 residues. Here immunoSEQ multiplex PCR was the method, and the copy in TCRdb shows in-frame clones only, minus some. The sample has fewer than 50,000 clones, 92% seen once. This clone was seen only once. The chain carries TRBV27 and TRBJ2-7, with a tentative D call TRBD1 (5 bases). This sequence was found in a female donor with multiple sclerosis, enrolled in a pregnancy study. Sequenced material: CD8+ T cells from peripheral blood mononuclear cells, taken in the third trimester of pregnancy. The CDR3 is CASSLWSGYEQYF. CDR3 DNA: TGTGCCAGCAGTTTATGGTCAGGGTACGAGCAGTACTTC.